This T cell receptor beta chain stems from a study of T cell responses to AZD1222 COVID-19 vaccine. The table came from immunoSEQ multiplex PCR; TCRdb's copy has only in-frame clones and leaves some out. The sample yields roughly 170,000 clones, 88% seen once. V was pared by 2 bases and J by 3 bases, with 7 bases of the junction left unmatched. This CDR3 contains 16 residues. The germline V gene encodes CDR1 GTSNPN and CDR2 SVGIG (reference sequence). This rearrangement joins TRBV30 to TRBJ1-3; the match to TRBD1 covers 10 bases. The receptor's source is an adult in good health. Specimen: peripheral blood, collected on day 0 of AZD1222 vaccination. The CDR3 DNA follows: TGTGCCTGGAGTAACGGACAGGGGGGGAATGGAAACACCATATATTTT. Its translation is CAWSNGQGGNGNTIYF. Full variable domain (outside the CDR3, taken from reference TRBV30 and TRBJ1-3): SQTIHQWPATLVQPVGSPLSLECTVEGTSNPNLYWYRQAAGRGLQLLFYSVGIGQISSEVPQNLSASRPQDRQFILSSKKLLLSDSGFYLCAWSNGQGGNGNTIYFGEGSWLTVV.